This T cell receptor beta chain was obtained from a study of blood T cell repertoires in COVID-19. Study as a whole: Sources were T cells, B-cell-depleted T cells, or PBMCs; the material itself was cDNA or gDNA.

Sequencing used immunoSEQ multiplex PCR; TCRdb keeps in-frame clones, though not all of them. The sample holds around 200,000 clones; around 80% are singletons and the top ten take approximately 7.1%. Germline V gene data show CDR1 as SNHLY and CDR2 as FYNNEI. CDR3 length: 15 residues. V lost 5 bases and J 4 bases, leaving 14 bases between the germline ends. This TCR was recovered from a human donor in a cohort sampled during active COVID-19. This rearrangement joins TRBV2 to TRBJ2-2, with D possibly matching TRBD1 (6 bases). The specimen sequenced was peripheral blood. The CDR3 DNA is TGTGCCAGCAGTCCCCGGACAGCTCTCACCGGGGAGCTGTTTTTT. This translates into CASSPRTALTGELFF.